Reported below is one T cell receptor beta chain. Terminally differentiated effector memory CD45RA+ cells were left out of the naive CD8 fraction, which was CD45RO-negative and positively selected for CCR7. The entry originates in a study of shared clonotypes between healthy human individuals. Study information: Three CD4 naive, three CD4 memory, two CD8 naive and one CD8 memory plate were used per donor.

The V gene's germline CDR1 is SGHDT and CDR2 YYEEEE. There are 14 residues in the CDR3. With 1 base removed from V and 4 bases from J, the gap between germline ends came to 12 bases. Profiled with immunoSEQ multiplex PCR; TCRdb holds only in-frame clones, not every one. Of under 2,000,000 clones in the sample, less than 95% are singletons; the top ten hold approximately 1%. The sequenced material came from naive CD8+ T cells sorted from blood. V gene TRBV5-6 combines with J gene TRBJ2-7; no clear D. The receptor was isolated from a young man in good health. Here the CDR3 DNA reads TGTGCCAGCAGCTTGTGGCAGAACTTATACGAGCAGTACTTC. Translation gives CASSLWQNLYEQYF. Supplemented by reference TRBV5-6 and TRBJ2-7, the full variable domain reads DAGVTQSPTHLIKTRGQQVTLRCSPKSGHDTVSWYQQALGQGPQFIFQYYEEEERQRGNFPDRFSGHQFPNYSSELNVNALLLGDSALYLCASSLWQNLYEQYFGPGTRLTVT.